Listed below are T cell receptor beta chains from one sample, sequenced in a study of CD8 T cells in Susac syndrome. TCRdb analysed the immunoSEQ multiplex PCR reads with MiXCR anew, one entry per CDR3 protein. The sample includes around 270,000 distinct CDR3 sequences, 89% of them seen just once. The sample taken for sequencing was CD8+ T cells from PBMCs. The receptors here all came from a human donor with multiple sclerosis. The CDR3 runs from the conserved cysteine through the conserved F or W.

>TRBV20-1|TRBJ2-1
CSARGGDLHPLPLVEQFF
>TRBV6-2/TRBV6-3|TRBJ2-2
CASSHTGDTGELFF
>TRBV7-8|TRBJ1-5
CASSLVVGTGEQPQHF
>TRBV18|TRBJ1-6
CASSPLERTFPNSPLHF
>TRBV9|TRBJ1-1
CASMEGDQNTEAFF
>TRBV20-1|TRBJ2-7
CSARYLAGQGSTDSYEQYF
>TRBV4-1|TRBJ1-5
CASSQENEYSNQPQHF
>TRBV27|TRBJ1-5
CASSLSGESQPQHF
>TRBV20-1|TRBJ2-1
CSVETGLAWNEQFF
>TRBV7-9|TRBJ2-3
CASSLSGTYTDTQYF
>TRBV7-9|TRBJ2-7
CASSLRGEGLNEQYF
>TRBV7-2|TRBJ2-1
CASSLPGTLSNEQFF
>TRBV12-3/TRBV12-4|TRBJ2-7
CASKWGGGSYEQYF
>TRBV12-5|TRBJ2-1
CASGNSGRPNNEQFF